These 3 T cell receptor beta chains were all obtained from the same sample, sequenced in a study of T-cell memory formation after mild COVID-19. TCRdb analysed the 5' RACE reads with MiXCR anew, one entry per CDR3 protein. The table records around 370,000 distinct CDR3 sequences, over 20% of them present only once. Material for sequencing was PBMCs or a T cell subset sorted from them (not recorded which). These receptors all come from an adult woman who had mild COVID-19 (a few samples of this study predate the infection). Cell type and time point are not known.

This clonotype was detected a few times. The V and J genes are TRBV5-1 and TRBJ2-5; 11 bases agree with TRBD2. The J segment lost 2 bases and the V segment lost 4 bases, leaving 16 bases of the junction unmatched. Germline V gene data show CDR1 as SGHRS and CDR2 as YFSETQ. The CDR3 is 19 residues long. The CDR3 loop reads CASSPRGGWTSGLQETQYF. The CDR3 nucleotides are TGCGCCAGCAGCCCCCGAGGGGGGTGGACTAGCGGGTTACAAGAGACCCAGTACTTC.

The chain links TRBV19 to TRBJ1-5; no reliable D call. The CDR3 consists of 16 residues. The V end lost 0 bases, the J end lost 2 bases, and 11 bases lay between the germline ends. CDR1 and CDR2 from the germline V gene are LNHDA and SQIVND (reference sequence). The chain's CDR3 is CASSIDFGMGNQPQHF. For the CDR3, the DNA is TGTGCCAGTAGTATAGATTTTGGGATGGGCAATCAGCCCCAGCATTTT.

This clonotype appeared a few times. This rearrangement joins TRBV29-1 to TRBJ2-1; 14 nucleotides line up with TRBD2. J gave up 9 bases and V 4 bases, and 5 bases lay outside the gene matches. The germline V gene has CDR1 SQVTM and CDR2 ANQGSEA. The CDR3 is 14 residues long. The CDR3 nucleotides read TGCAGCGTTGCGGGACTAGCGGGAGTGGGTGAGCAGTTCTTC. It specifies CSVAGLAGVGEQFF.